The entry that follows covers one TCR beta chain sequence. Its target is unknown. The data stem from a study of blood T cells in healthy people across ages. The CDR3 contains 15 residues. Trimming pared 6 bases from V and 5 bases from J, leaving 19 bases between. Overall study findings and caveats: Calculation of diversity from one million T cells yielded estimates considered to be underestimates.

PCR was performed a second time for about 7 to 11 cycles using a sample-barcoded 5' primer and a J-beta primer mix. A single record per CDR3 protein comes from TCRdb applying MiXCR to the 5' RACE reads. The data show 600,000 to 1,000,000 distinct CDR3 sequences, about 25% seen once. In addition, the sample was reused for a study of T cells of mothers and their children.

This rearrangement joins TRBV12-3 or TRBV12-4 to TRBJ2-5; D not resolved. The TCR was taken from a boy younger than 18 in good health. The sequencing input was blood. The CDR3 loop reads CASRPPNVRWETQYF. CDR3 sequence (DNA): TGTGCCAGCAGGCCCCCTAATGTGCGCTGGGAGACCCAGTACTTC.